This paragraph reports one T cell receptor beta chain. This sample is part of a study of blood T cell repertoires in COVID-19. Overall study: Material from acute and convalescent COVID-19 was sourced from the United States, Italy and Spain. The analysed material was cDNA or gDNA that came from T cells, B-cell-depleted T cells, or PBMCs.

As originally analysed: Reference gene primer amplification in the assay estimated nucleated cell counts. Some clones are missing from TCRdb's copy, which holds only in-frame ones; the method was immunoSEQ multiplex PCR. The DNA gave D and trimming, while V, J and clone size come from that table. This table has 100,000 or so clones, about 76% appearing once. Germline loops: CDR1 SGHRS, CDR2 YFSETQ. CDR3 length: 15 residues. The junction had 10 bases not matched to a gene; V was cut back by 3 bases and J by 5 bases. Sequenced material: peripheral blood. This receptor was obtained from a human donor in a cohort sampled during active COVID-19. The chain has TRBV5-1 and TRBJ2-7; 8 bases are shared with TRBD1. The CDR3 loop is CASSSLTGGVNEQYF. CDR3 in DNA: TGCGCCAGCAGCTCATTAACAGGGGGAGTAAACGAGCAGTACTTC. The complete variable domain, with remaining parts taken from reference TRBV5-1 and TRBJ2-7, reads KAGVTQTPRYLIKTRGQQVTLSCSPISGHRSVSWYQQTPGQGLQFLFEYFSETQRNKGNFPGRFSGRQFSNSRSEMNVSTLELGDSALYLCASSSLTGGVNEQYFGPGTRLTVT.